The 27 T cell receptor beta chains in this list originate from one sample, sequenced in a study of identical twins. Each CDR3 protein gets one entry after TCRdb re-called the 5' RACE reads with MiXCR. The repertoire includes about 690,000 distinct CDR3 sequences, about 20% of them detected once, and over 4% sits in the top ten. Another study also made use of these data, one on T cells expressing NK-cell markers.

The sample consisted of PBMCs. The receptors originated from a young woman in good health.

V and J are TRBV7-3 and TRBJ1-1, with TRBD1 matching 7 bases. The ends lost 0 bases at V and 5 bases at J; junction bases unmatched: 6. Germline V gene sequence: CDR1 SGHTA, CDR2 FQGTGA. The CDR3 totals 15 residues. The DNA of the CDR3 is TGTGCCAGCAGCTTAACGGCAGGGGGAGGGACTGAAGCTTTCTTT. Translated: CASSLTAGGGTEAFF.

The chain employs TRBV12-3 or TRBV12-4 and TRBJ2-7; 8 bases are a match to TRBD1. V was pared by 6 bases and J by 11 bases, with 15 bases of the junction left unmatched. The CDR3 consists of 14 residues. The CDR3 DNA follows: TGTGCCAGCAGCCCTCACGGGACAGGCTTTAGGGAGTACTTC. Translating it yields CASSPHGTGFREYF.

This rearrangement joins TRBV7-9 to TRBJ2-3; the D is unclear. The CDR3 totals 12 residues. The V gene lost 4 bases and the J gene lost 4 bases, with 6 bases spanning the gap. Looked up from germline, CDR1 is SEHNR and CDR2 is FQNEAQ (reference sequence). As DNA, the CDR3 is TGTGCCAGCAGCTCGGCCCCAGATACGCAGTATTTT. It specifies CASSSAPDTQYF.

This clonotype was counted ten times or more. The V and J genes are TRBV12-3 or TRBV12-4 and TRBJ2-1; the match to TRBD2 covers 9 bases. This CDR3 contains 16 residues. V lost 0 bases, J lost 6 bases, and 6 bases stayed unmatched. In nucleotides, the CDR3 is TGTGCCAGCAGTTTAGCGGGGAGACTAGCGGCCAATGAGCAGTTCTTC. Its translation is CASSLAGRLAANEQFF.

This clonotype was picked up a small number of times. This rearrangement joins TRBV20-1 to TRBJ2-7; 9 bases agree with TRBD2. CDR3 size: 13 residues. Unmatched junction bases numbered 5, after V lost 2 bases and J lost 6 bases. CDR1 and CDR2 from the germline V gene are DFQATT and SNEGSKA (reference sequence). CDR3 sequence (DNA): TGCAGTGCTAGACTAGCGGGAAGCCGCGAGCAGTACTTC. Its protein product is CSARLAGSREQYF.

The V call is TRBV27, the J call TRBJ2-1, with 8 bases lining up with TRBD2. Trimming removed 7 bases from V and 7 bases from J; junction bases left unmatched: 15. This CDR3 contains 16 residues. The germline gives CDR1 MNHEY, CDR2 SMNVEV (reference sequence). CDR3 bases: TGTGCCAGCACCCAACTAGCGGATGGAGGTAGAAATGAGCAGTTCTTC. Protein product: CASTQLADGGRNEQFF.

This clonotype came up a few times. This rearrangement joins TRBV20-1 to TRBJ2-1; D possibly corresponds to TRBD1 (5 bases). V was shortened by 3 bases and J by 15 bases, with 15 bases between the two germline ends. Germline CDR1 is DFQATT and CDR2 is SNEGSKA (reference sequence). This CDR3 is built from 11 residues. CDR3 DNA sequence: TGCAGTGCTAGGACAGACCTAAGTATGTTCTTC. Translation: CSARTDLSMFF.

There are a few counts of this clonotype. This chain joins TRBV5-1 and TRBJ2-1, with 13 positions matching TRBD2. V trimming: 3 bases; J trimming: 5 bases; junction bases outside the gene matches: 2. CDR1 SGHRS and CDR2 YFSETQ come from the germline V gene. The CDR3 length is 15 residues. In nucleotides, the CDR3 is TGCGCCAGCAGCTACGGGACTAGCGGGGACAATGAGCAGTTCTTC. Encoded protein: CASSYGTSGDNEQFF. The complete variable domain, with remaining parts taken from reference TRBV5-1 and TRBJ2-1, reads KAGVTQTPRYLIKTRGQQVTLSCSPISGHRSVSWYQQTPGQGLQFLFEYFSETQRNKGNFPGRFSGRQFSNSRSEMNVSTLELGDSALYLCASSYGTSGDNEQFFGPGTRLTVL.

This clonotype was counted ten times or more. This chain joins TRBV12-3 or TRBV12-4 and TRBJ2-1, with 9 bases fitting TRBD2. CDR3 length: 15 amino acids. Unmatched junction bases numbered 3, after V lost 3 bases and J lost 3 bases. CDR3: CASSLPSGVYNEQFF. CDR3 nucleotide sequence: TGTGCCAGCAGTTTGCCTAGCGGGGTCTACAATGAGCAGTTCTTC.

This clonotype was seen more than once but under ten times. J is TRBJ2-3 and V is TRBV18; the D is unclear. The CDR3 spans 14 residues. In germline, CDR1 is KGHSH, CDR2 LQKENI. Trimming cost V 3 bases and J 4 bases, with 11 bases left between them. The DNA for the CDR3 is TGTGCCAGCTCACCCCCGTCGGCAGCAGATACGCAGTATTTT. Amino acids: CASSPPSAADTQYF.

The V and J genes are TRBV20-1 and TRBJ1-1; D not certain. Trimming removed 1 base at V and 4 bases at J, with 19 bases between. Germline V gene sequence: CDR1 DFQATT, CDR2 SNEGSKA (reference sequence). This CDR3 contains 16 residues. The CDR3 DNA sequence: TGCAGTGCTAGAGCGGGGAGGAACCCCTTGGGCACTGAAGCTTTCTTT. Its translation is CSARAGRNPLGTEAFF.

Only a few counts were recorded for this clonotype. The chain is built from TRBV20-1 and TRBJ2-5; D gene ambiguous. The CDR3 consists of 14 residues. From germline, CDR1 is DFQATT and CDR2 SNEGSKA (reference sequence). V gave up 1 base and J gave up 5 bases, with 14 bases separating them. CDR3 residues: CSARAPRTGETQYF. As DNA, the CDR3 is TGCAGTGCTAGAGCCCCCCGGACGGGTGAGACCCAGTACTTC.

The sample holds one count of this clonotype. V is TRBV7-9 and J is TRBJ2-5, with 7 bases lining up with TRBD2. Germline CDR1 is SEHNR and CDR2 is FQNEAQ (reference sequence). The V gene end was trimmed by 8 bases and the J gene end by 3 bases; junction bases not matched to a gene: 18. There are 17 residues in the CDR3. CDR3 sequence (DNA): TGTGCCAGCCACGGCGGGGGATGGGGTTACAACGAAGAGACCCAGTACTTC. Amino acid sequence: CASHGGGWGYNEETQYF.

The sample holds a few counts of this clonotype. The CDR3 nucleotides are TGTGCCAGCAGTTACTCGAGAGGGGTCTACAATGAGCAGTTCTTC. It yields the protein CASSYSRGVYNEQFF. The rearrangement joins TRBV6-5 to TRBJ2-1; TRBD1 or TRBD2 may be the D gene (5 bases each). The V end was cut by 0 bases, the J end by 3 bases, with 9 bases between. The V gene's germline CDR1 is MNHEY and CDR2 SVGAGI. There are 15 residues in the CDR3.

The V gene is TRBV20-1, the J gene TRBJ2-2; the D gene could be TRBD1 or TRBD2 (6 bases each). The CDR3 has 14 residues. Germline values: CDR1 DFQATT, CDR2 SNEGSKA (reference sequence). V dropped 6 bases and J dropped 6 bases, with 17 bases sitting between them. This chain's CDR3 is CSALPGAGPGELFF. The CDR3 DNA follows: TGCAGTGCCCTCCCGGGGGCCGGGCCCGGGGAGCTGTTTTTT.

This clonotype occurred a few times. This sequence joins TRBV4-3 and TRBJ1-1, with D uncertain. The V end was cut by 2 bases, the J end by 1 base, with 11 bases between. The germline V gene has CDR1 LGHNA and CDR2 YSLEER. The CDR3 is 15 amino acids. The CDR3 coding sequence is TGCGCCAGCAGCCAAACGGGGAGGCAGAACACTGAAGCTTTCTTT. It yields the protein CASSQTGRQNTEAFF.

The V and J genes are TRBV6-4 and TRBJ2-3, with 9 positions matching TRBD2. Germline V lookup: CDR1 MRHNA, CDR2 SNTAGT. V trimming: 1 base; J trimming: 4 bases; junction bases outside the gene matches: 3. CDR3 size: 15 residues. DNA for the CDR3: TGTGCCAGCAGTGACTATTTAGCGGGAGCAGATACGCAGTATTTT. Encoded protein: CASSDYLAGADTQYF.

Only a few counts were recorded for this clonotype. The chain links TRBV30 to TRBJ2-3; 9 bases match TRBD2. Germline trimming cut 1 base from V and 1 base from J; bases unmatched to any gene: 6. Germline CDR1 reads GTSNPN; CDR2 reads SVGIG (reference sequence). The CDR3 sequence is 16 residues long. Here the CDR3 DNA reads TGTGCCTGGAGTGCCCTTAGCGGGAGTCGCACAGATACGCAGTATTTT. The encoded protein is CAWSALSGSRTDTQYF.

This clonotype was seen a handful of times. The gene calls are TRBV20-1 and TRBJ1-5; D unresolved. Trimming shortened V by 6 bases and J by 4 bases, and 13 bases separated the two germline ends. This CDR3 has 13 residues. The V gene's germline CDR1 is DFQATT and CDR2 SNEGSKA (reference sequence). In nucleotides, the CDR3 is TGCAGTGCCGCTGAAGACCGAAATCAGCCCCAGCATTTT. It is translated as CSAAEDRNQPQHF.

This clonotype was recorded a few times. The chain joins TRBV20-1 to TRBJ2-3, with D unclear. The V and J ends lost 3 bases and 0 bases respectively, with 13 bases between them. The CDR3 totals 15 residues. CDR1 DFQATT and CDR2 SNEGSKA come from the germline V gene (reference sequence). The CDR3 region is CSASQADTSTDTQYF. Here the CDR3 DNA reads TGCAGTGCTAGTCAGGCGGATACTAGCACAGATACGCAGTATTTT.

In this sample, this clonotype turned up many times. J is TRBJ2-1 and V is TRBV7-8; tentatively, D is TRBD1 (5 bases). This CDR3 has 15 amino acids. The germline CDR1 and CDR2 sequences are SGHVS and FQNEAQ. V shed 0 bases and J shed 4 bases, with 10 bases lying between them. The CDR3 DNA is TGTGCCAGCAGCTTAGCGGCAGGGCGGTACAATGAGCAGTTCTTC. Translation: CASSLAAGRYNEQFF.

This clonotype was observed many times. The chain recombines TRBV20-1 with TRBJ1-4; D is perhaps TRBD1 (5 bases). The germline V and J ends were trimmed by 5 bases and 6 bases, with 13 bases remaining between them. Germline values: CDR1 DFQATT, CDR2 SNEGSKA (reference sequence). The CDR3 has 13 residues. Written as DNA, the CDR3 is TGCAGTGCTCGGGGGACGAGCGATGAAAAACTGTTTTTT. This sequence encodes CSARGTSDEKLFF.

Only a few counts were recorded for this clonotype. The chain recombines TRBV5-1 with TRBJ2-4; the match to TRBD1 covers 7 bases. CDR3 size: 14 residues. V lost 0 bases to trimming and J lost 4 bases; unmatched junction nucleotides: 1. Per germline, CDR1 SGHRS and CDR2 YFSETQ. CDR3 bases: TGCGCCAGCAGCTTGGACAGGGGAAAAAACATTCAGTACTTC. The encoded protein is CASSLDRGKNIQYF.

This clonotype was seen a few times. CDR3 bases: TGCAGCAGACCATACCCCTACAATGAGCAGTTCTTC. Translation gives CSRPYPYNEQFF. The chain employs TRBV20-1 and TRBJ2-1; D call uncertain. This CDR3 region has 12 residues. Germline V gene data show CDR1 as DFQATT and CDR2 as SNEGSKA (reference sequence).

This clonotype has more than one count but fewer than ten. Written as DNA, the CDR3 is TGCGCCAGCAGCCCGGTTCCGCTGGTTAGTTCAGGCACGCAGTATTTT. Protein: CASSPVPLVSSGTQYF. The rearrangement joins TRBV5-1 to TRBJ2-3; D remains unclear. V was shortened by 4 bases and J by 9 bases, with 24 bases between the two germline ends. CDR1 and CDR2 (germline): SGHRS, YFSETQ. The CDR3 runs 16 residues.

The table lists this clonotype with a few counts. The genes are TRBV4-2 and TRBJ2-5; D may be TRBD2 (6 bases). The germline V gene encodes CDR1 LGHNA and CDR2 YNFKEQ. This CDR3 is 15 amino acids long. The V and J ends lost 3 bases and 5 bases respectively, with 16 bases between them. The CDR3 region has the DNA TGTGCCAGCAGCCAGGCGGGACTGCCAATGGAGACCCAGTACTTC. It codes for CASSQAGLPMETQYF.

The J gene is TRBJ2-3, the V gene TRBV20-1; 8 bases are a match to TRBD2. J lost 0 bases, V lost 4 bases, and 15 bases had no gene match. Germline CDR1 is DFQATT and CDR2 is SNEGSKA (reference sequence). The CDR3 length is 18 residues. The CDR3 DNA sequence: TGCAGTGCTACCCCGACTAGCGCACCGCGGACCAGCACAGATACGCAGTATTTT. Translated: CSATPTSAPRTSTDTQYF.